This T cell receptor (beta chain) was retrieved from a study of cytomegalovirus exposure and HLA in healthy donors. Primers included in the PCR were 60 Vbeta and 13 Jbeta primers. Clones were read by immunoSEQ multiplex PCR, and TCRdb kept only the in-frame ones, dropping some. Of 55,000 to 65,000 clones listed, 89% are singletons. The CDR3 has 16 amino acids. Germline loops: CDR1 LNHDA, CDR2 SQIVND (reference sequence). The V segment lost 5 bases and the J segment 1 base; nucleotides outside the gene matches: 10. This receptor was obtained from a man aged 25-45 years in good health and CMV-seropositive. The chain employs TRBV19 and TRBJ1-1; 7 positions match TRBD1. Material: PBMCs. This CDR3 reads CASSSRKGAQNTEAFF. CDR3 coding DNA: TGTGCCAGTAGTTCACGAAAGGGGGCGCAGAACACTGAAGCTTTCTTT.